The rows below give T cell receptor beta chains drawn from one sample of a study of shared clonotypes between healthy human individuals. Profiling relied on immunoSEQ multiplex PCR, and the TCRdb table lists in-frame clones only, not all of them. Among 300,000 to 400,000 clones listed, roughly 84% were seen once. Source material: memory CD8+ T cells sorted from blood. These receptors were collected from a young man in good health. Both conserved end residues are part of each CDR3. Each record gives: V gene, clone size, J gene, CDR3 length, D gene, CDR3 protein. D genes are given only for firm matches. The size entry is marked missing in some rows and otherwise reads once, few, many or a size class.

v_gene: TRBV9; abundance: once; j_gene: TRBJ2-7; len: 14; d_gene: TRBD2; CDR3aa: CASSLGTSGYEQYF
v_gene: TRBV5-1; abundance: NA; j_gene: TRBJ2-7; len: 15; d_gene: NA; CDR3aa: CASSPLAHQPYEQYF
v_gene: TRBV25-1; abundance: NA; j_gene: TRBJ1-2; len: 14; d_gene: NA; CDR3aa: CASSEYPESNGYTF
v_gene: TRBV2; abundance: NA; j_gene: TRBJ2-7; len: 15; d_gene: TRBD2; CDR3aa: CASVRGGGLSYEQYF
v_gene: TRBV4-1; abundance: NA; j_gene: TRBJ1-1; len: 17; d_gene: NA; CDR3aa: CASSLSHGLGGGTEAFF
v_gene: TRBV29-1; abundance: NA; j_gene: TRBJ2-7; len: 14; d_gene: TRBD1; CDR3aa: CSVVVWDSPYEQYF
v_gene: TRBV7-9; abundance: NA; j_gene: TRBJ1-1; len: 14; d_gene: TRBD1; CDR3aa: CASSLGQVNTEAFF
v_gene: TRBV4-1; abundance: NA; j_gene: TRBJ2-7; len: 16; d_gene: TRBD1; CDR3aa: CASSQVWTGHSYEQYF
v_gene: TRBV5-4; abundance: NA; j_gene: TRBJ2-5; len: 15; d_gene: TRBD1; CDR3aa: CASSTGQGYSETQYF
v_gene: TRBV5-6; abundance: NA; j_gene: TRBJ2-1; len: 12; d_gene: NA; CDR3aa: CASSPGTTEQFF
v_gene: TRBV5-1; abundance: NA; j_gene: TRBJ2-7; len: 14; d_gene: TRBD1; CDR3aa: CASSRTGSSYEQYF
v_gene: TRBV9; abundance: NA; j_gene: TRBJ2-3; len: 16; d_gene: NA; CDR3aa: CASSLAGTLSTDTQYF
v_gene: TRBV7-6; abundance: once; j_gene: TRBJ2-5; len: 13; d_gene: NA; CDR3aa: CASSLLTKETQYF
v_gene: TRBV2; abundance: NA; j_gene: TRBJ2-1; len: 17; d_gene: TRBD2; CDR3aa: CASRRTSGRVWAVRQFF
v_gene: TRBV19; abundance: once; j_gene: TRBJ1-4; len: 12; d_gene: NA; CDR3aa: CASSIEGWKLFF
v_gene: TRBV6-6; abundance: NA; j_gene: TRBJ1-2; len: 15; d_gene: TRBD1; CDR3aa: CASSYSPGGYYGYTF
v_gene: TRBV2; abundance: NA; j_gene: TRBJ1-2; len: 12; d_gene: TRBD1; CDR3aa: CATDRGPYGYTF
v_gene: TRBV4-1; abundance: NA; j_gene: TRBJ1-5; len: 15; d_gene: NA; CDR3aa: CASSQVGLGNQPQHF
v_gene: TRBV7-9; abundance: NA; j_gene: TRBJ2-5; len: 15; d_gene: NA; CDR3aa: CASTVAEGGQETQYF
v_gene: TRBV28; abundance: NA; j_gene: TRBJ1-1; len: 14; d_gene: NA; CDR3aa: CASSSVRGTPEAFF
v_gene: TRBV29-1; abundance: NA; j_gene: TRBJ2-2; len: 13; d_gene: NA; CDR3aa: CSVVQGGTGELFF
v_gene: TRBV7-2; abundance: NA; j_gene: TRBJ1-3; len: 15; d_gene: NA; CDR3aa: CASSLDLSSGNTIYF
v_gene: TRBV5-5; abundance: NA; j_gene: TRBJ1-1; len: 13; d_gene: NA; CDR3aa: CASSLEGATEAFF
v_gene: TRBV4-1; abundance: NA; j_gene: TRBJ1-1; len: 14; d_gene: NA; CDR3aa: CASSQGSDNTEAFF
v_gene: TRBV5-1; abundance: NA; j_gene: TRBJ2-7; len: 14; d_gene: NA; CDR3aa: CASSPRGAAYEQYF
v_gene: TRBV30; abundance: NA; j_gene: TRBJ2-4; len: 13; d_gene: NA; CDR3aa: CAWKGSAKNIQYF
v_gene: TRBV29-1; abundance: NA; j_gene: TRBJ2-6; len: 13; d_gene: NA; CDR3aa: CSVALSGANVLTF
v_gene: TRBV7-2; abundance: few; j_gene: TRBJ1-6; len: 13; d_gene: NA; CDR3aa: CASSHTTHSPLHF
v_gene: TRBV6-4; abundance: NA; j_gene: TRBJ2-1; len: 15; d_gene: TRBD2; CDR3aa: CASSAGTSGNNEQFF
v_gene: TRBV29-1; abundance: few; j_gene: TRBJ2-2; len: 15; d_gene: NA; CDR3aa: CSVEAETAVTGELFF
v_gene: TRBV7-6; abundance: NA; j_gene: TRBJ2-2; len: 14; d_gene: NA; CDR3aa: CASSPTGNTGELFF
v_gene: TRBV4-1; abundance: few; j_gene: TRBJ2-7; len: 15; d_gene: NA; CDR3aa: CASSQDSGPTYEQYF
v_gene: TRBV4-3; abundance: NA; j_gene: TRBJ2-1; len: 11; d_gene: NA; CDR3aa: CASSGSGEQFF
v_gene: TRBV5-6; abundance: NA; j_gene: TRBJ1-4; len: 14; d_gene: NA; CDR3aa: CASSPGPHPEKLFF
v_gene: TRBV6-1; abundance: few; j_gene: TRBJ2-7; len: 16; d_gene: TRBD1; CDR3aa: CASSEASGTGAYEQYF